This record looks at one T cell receptor (beta chain) sequence and its context. No antigen is known for it. After removal of 6 bases from V and 8 bases from J, the junction contained 6 bases not matched to a gene. Germline V gene sequence: CDR1 LNHDA, CDR2 SQIVND (reference sequence). This CDR3 contains 13 residues. TCR beta CDR3 region amplification was performed from RNA transcripts. Primed by the HTBI set, a first-round RT-PCR was run on the TCR CDR3. TCRdb used MiXCR to reprocess the multiplex PCR reads, holding one entry per CDR3 protein. This table holds about 420,000 distinct CDR3 sequences, roughly 15% found once. This sample is drawn from a study of T cells in Graves' hyperthyroidism and ophthalmopathy. Study-level results: Ophthalmopathy and stable hyperthyroidism were told apart by a 13 V-J model. Most expanded thyroid clonotypes above 0.001 also appeared in blood.

No progression to ophthalmopathy during 18 months of follow-up defined stable disease. The source material was blood. The gene calls are TRBV19 and TRBJ2-1, with 8 nucleotides matching TRBD2. This TCR derives from a woman younger than 30 with Graves' hyperthyroidism. The CDR3 spells CASSTGLVDEQFF. CDR3 DNA: TGTGCCAGTAGCACGGGACTAGTGGATGAGCAGTTCTTC.